Below are 26 T cell receptor beta chains sequenced from a single sample in a study of T cell responses to AZD1222 COVID-19 vaccine. Some clones are missing from TCRdb's copy, which holds only in-frame ones; the method was immunoSEQ multiplex PCR. The sample contains 110,000 to 150,000 clones, about 90% of which appear only once. The material sequenced was peripheral blood, taken on day 0 of AZD1222 vaccination. The receptors originated from an adult in good health.

On this clone itself: Other DNA sequences in the same sample also yield this CDR3. This chain connects TRBV5-1 to TRBJ1-6; D uncertain. Trimming shortened V by 0 bases and J by 7 bases, and 2 bases separated the two germline ends. From germline, CDR1 is SGHRS and CDR2 YFSETQ. The CDR3 sequence is 12 residues long. The chain's CDR3 is CASSLGNSPLHF. Written as DNA, the CDR3 is TGCGCCAGCAGCTTGGGAAATTCACCCCTCCACTTT.

The chain employs TRBV7-2 and TRBJ1-5; D is ambiguous. Trimming shortened V by 5 bases and J by 0 bases, and 5 bases separated the two germline ends. There are 13 residues in the CDR3. Per germline, CDR1 SGHTA and CDR2 FQGNSA. The CDR3 reads CASSASSNQPQHF. CDR3 nucleotide sequence: TGTGCCAGCAGCGCAAGTAGCAATCAGCCCCAGCATTTT.

This sequence joins TRBV28 and TRBJ1-4, with 7 bases lining up with TRBD1. Germline values: CDR1 MDHEN, CDR2 SYDVKM. J was trimmed by 7 bases and V by 3 bases; bases with no gene match: 5. The CDR3 is made up of 14 amino acids. CDR3 sequence: CASSFQGGREKLFF. The CDR3 bases are TGTGCCAGCAGTTTCCAGGGGGGACGTGAAAAACTGTTTTTT.

The chain is built from TRBV7-3 and TRBJ2-1; TRBD2 agrees at 10 bases. V lost 5 bases, J lost 5 bases, and 6 bases stayed unmatched. This CDR3 spans 15 amino acids. The V gene's germline CDR1 is SGHTA and CDR2 FQGTGA. CDR3 residues: CASSLRLAGNNEQFF. CDR3 nucleotides: TGTGCCAGCAGCCTGCGACTAGCGGGCAACAATGAGCAGTTCTTC.

This sequence joins TRBV15 and TRBJ2-7; a weak D match, TRBD2 (6 bases). V was shortened by 0 bases and J by 2 bases, with 11 bases between the two germline ends. Germline V gene lookup returns CDR1 LNHNV and CDR2 YYDKDF (reference sequence). The CDR3 runs to 15 residues. CDR3 in amino acids: CATSRERGTTYEQYF. In DNA form, the CDR3 reads TGTGCCACCAGCAGAGAACGCGGGACCACCTACGAGCAGTACTTC.

The rearrangement uses TRBV19 and TRBJ1-1, with D possibly matching TRBD1 (5 bases). CDR3 size: 14 residues. V was cut by 3 bases and J by 5 bases, with 13 bases left in between. The germline CDR1 and CDR2 sequences are LNHDA and SQIVND (reference sequence). The DNA for the CDR3 is TGTGCCAGTAGTATTCAGGGTGGTCTTACTGAAGCTTTCTTT. It specifies CASSIQGGLTEAFF.

The chain joins TRBV5-1 to TRBJ2-5, with a weak D call TRBD1 (5 bases). Germline V gene lookup returns CDR1 SGHRS and CDR2 YFSETQ. V dropped 0 bases and J dropped 1 base, with 10 bases sitting between them. CDR3 size: 15 residues. CDR3 region: CASSLVLGAQETQYF. The CDR3 DNA follows: TGCGCCAGCAGCTTGGTTTTAGGGGCCCAAGAGACCCAGTACTTC.

The chain joins TRBV7-2 to TRBJ2-7; D is uncertain. The length of the CDR3 is 13 residues. The V end lost 8 bases, the J end lost 0 bases, and 11 bases lay between the germline ends. CDR1 and CDR2 (germline): SGHTA, FQGNSA. The CDR3 sequence: CASLLEYSYEQYF. The CDR3, as DNA: TGTGCCAGCTTATTAGAATACTCCTACGAGCAGTACTTC.

The CDR3 DNA follows: TGTGCCAGCAGCTTAGGCGTGGTAGCGGGCACAGATACGCAGTATTTT. Amino acids: CASSLGVVAGTDTQYF. The chain uses TRBV13 and TRBJ2-3; a weak D match, TRBD2 (6 bases). Trimming took 0 bases from V and 1 from J, leaving 11 bases between them. This CDR3 has 16 amino acids. Germline V gene lookup returns CDR1 PRHDT and CDR2 FYEKMQ (reference sequence).

This clone occurred once. The chain carries TRBV15 and TRBJ2-5; 11 bases align to TRBD2. The CDR3 runs to 14 residues. The junction had 7 bases not matched to a gene; V was cut back by 8 bases and J by 5 bases. Per the germline V gene, CDR1 is LNHNV and CDR2 is YYDKDF (reference sequence). The CDR3 spells CATRMVAGGETQYF. The CDR3, as DNA: TGTGCCACCCGAATGGTAGCGGGAGGGGAGACCCAGTACTTC.

The rearrangement uses TRBV19 and TRBJ1-5; 8 bases line up with TRBD1. The germline gives CDR1 LNHDA, CDR2 SQIVND (reference sequence). The CDR3 loop spans 15 amino acids. J gave up 7 bases and V 4 bases, and 9 bases lay outside the gene matches. CDR3 in amino acids: CASSTGQGGGQPQHF. CDR3 DNA: TGTGCCAGTAGTACTGGACAGGGTGGGGGACAGCCCCAGCATTTT.

The V and J genes are TRBV6-5 and TRBJ1-1; TRBD1 aligns across 10 bases. This CDR3 spans 15 amino acids. Trimming took 5 bases from V and 3 from J; bases not matched to a gene: 6. The germline CDR1 and CDR2 sequences are MNHEY and SVGAGI. CDR3 DNA: TGTGCCAGCAGTACCCGGACAGGGGGGTACACTGAAGCTTTCTTT. It specifies CASSTRTGGYTEAFF.

The chain is built from TRBV9 and TRBJ1-3, with unresolved D. Germline V CDR1 and CDR2: SGDLS, YYNGEE. The CDR3 totals 15 residues. Deletions cut 4 bases from V and 2 bases from J, with 13 bases between. This CDR3 reads CASSPTETAGNTIYF. For the CDR3, the DNA is TGTGCCAGCAGCCCCACAGAAACGGCTGGAAACACCATATATTTT.

The CDR3 DNA reads as TGTGCCAGCAGTGACAGGGGGCCAACCTACACCTTC. Protein product: CASSDRGPTYTF. The gene calls are TRBV2 and TRBJ1-2; TRBD1 aligns across 8 bases. V lost 3 bases to trimming and J lost 10 bases; unmatched junction nucleotides: 4. The CDR3 runs to 12 residues. Looked up from germline, CDR1 is SNHLY and CDR2 is FYNNEI.

The rearrangement joins TRBV9 to TRBJ1-5; D is ambiguous. In germline, CDR1 is SGDLS, CDR2 YYNGEE. The ends were cut back, 3 bases at V and 3 bases at J, with 13 bases in the middle. This CDR3 has 15 amino acids. The CDR3 sequence: CASSATASDNQPQHF. In nucleotides, the CDR3 is TGTGCCAGCAGCGCTACCGCGTCGGACAATCAGCCCCAGCATTTT.

The gene calls are TRBV19 and TRBJ1-1; D is uncertain. Germline loops: CDR1 LNHDA, CDR2 SQIVND (reference sequence). The length of the CDR3 is 12 residues. With 4 bases removed from V and 11 bases from J, the gap between germline ends came to 14 bases. The CDR3 bases are TGTGCCAGTAGTAGGAGTCGGGGAGATGCTTTCTTT. Amino acid sequence: CASSRSRGDAFF. Full variable domain (outside the CDR3, taken from reference TRBV19 and TRBJ1-1): DGGITQSPKYLFRKEGQNVTLSCEQNLNHDAMYWYRQDPGQGLRLIYYSQIVNDFQKGDIAEGYSVSREKKESFPLTVTSAQKNPTAFYLCASSRSRGDAFFGQGTRLTVV.

This chain connects TRBV30 to TRBJ2-3, with 11 bases identical to TRBD2. This CDR3 spans 14 amino acids. Trimming removed 0 bases from V and 6 bases from J; junction bases left unmatched: 2. CDR1 GTSNPN and CDR2 SVGIG come from the germline V gene (reference sequence). The CDR3 sequence is CAWSVLAGVDTQYF. In nucleotides, the CDR3 is TGTGCCTGGAGTGTACTAGCGGGAGTCGATACGCAGTATTTT.

This clone was observed a single time. The chain is built from TRBV9 and TRBJ1-4; 8 bases match TRBD1. The germline V gene has CDR1 SGDLS and CDR2 YYNGEE. The CDR3 totals 15 residues. V was clipped by 3 bases and J by 6 bases; unmatched bases: 7. The CDR3 bases are TGTGCCAGCAGCGGATCCGGGACAGGATATGAAAAACTGTTTTTT. Its protein product is CASSGSGTGYEKLFF.

The CDR3 nucleotides are TGTGCCAGCAGCCGCCCAGGAAACACCATATATTTT. Translation: CASSRPGNTIYF. This sequence joins TRBV14 and TRBJ1-3; no clear D. The germline V gene has CDR1 SGHDN and CDR2 FVKESK. The CDR3 runs 12 residues. V gave up 4 bases and J gave up 4 bases, with 5 bases separating them.

The CDR3: CASSYLRDVQPQHF. For the CDR3, the DNA is TGTGCCAGCAGTTATTTGCGGGACGTTCAGCCCCAGCATTTT. This sequence joins TRBV6-2 or TRBV6-3 and TRBJ1-5, with D possibly TRBD1 on 5 matching bases. V lost 3 bases to trimming and J lost 6 bases, with 12 bases between them. Germline lookup yields CDR1 MNHEY and CDR2 SVGEGT. The CDR3 is 14 amino acids.

The chain couples TRBV9 to TRBJ2-1, with no clear D. Trimming took 0 bases from V and 4 from J, leaving 5 bases between them. The CDR3 consists of 13 residues. Germline V gene lookup returns CDR1 SGDLS and CDR2 YYNGEE. CDR3 in DNA: TGTGCCAGCAGCGTAGGACCTTACAATGAGCAGTTCTTC. Protein product: CASSVGPYNEQFF.

This clone was seen once. The chain recombines TRBV27 with TRBJ2-5, with 10 bases identical to TRBD2. Germline V gene data show CDR1 as MNHEY and CDR2 as SMNVEV (reference sequence). This CDR3 contains 15 residues. V shed 3 bases and J 4 bases; nucleotides not matched to a gene: 5. CDR3 nucleotides: TGTGCCAGCAGTTTCCGCCTAGCGGGAGTAGAGACCCAGTACTTC. It specifies CASSFRLAGVETQYF.

The chain employs TRBV5-1 and TRBJ2-3; D uncertain. The V and J ends lost 0 bases and 4 bases respectively, with 6 bases between them. The CDR3 contains 13 residues. From germline, CDR1 is SGHRS and CDR2 YFSETQ. The chain's CDR3 is CASSLAIADTQYF. DNA of the CDR3: TGCGCCAGCAGCTTGGCAATAGCAGATACGCAGTATTTT.

The rearrangement links TRBV3-1 (or the pseudogene TRBV3-2) to TRBJ1-3, with D perhaps TRBD1 (5 bases). CDR3 length: 15 residues. Germline CDR1 and CDR2: LGHDT and YNNKEL (reference sequence). Deletions cut 4 bases from V and 2 bases from J, with 12 bases between. CDR3 residues: CASSPDSGTGNTIYF. CDR3 nucleotides: TGTGCCAGCAGCCCCGACTCAGGGACTGGAAACACCATATATTTT.

The chain employs TRBV5-1 and TRBJ1-1; D may be TRBD1 (6 bases). The CDR3 extends over 15 amino acids. Trimming cost V 0 bases and J 2 bases, with 11 bases left between them. CDR1 SGHRS and CDR2 YFSETQ come from the germline V gene. The DNA of the CDR3 is TGCGCCAGCAGCTTGGAAGTACAGGGAAACACTGAAGCTTTCTTT. Protein: CASSLEVQGNTEAFF.

The chain is built from TRBV5-6 and TRBJ2-1; D is unresolved. The CDR3 runs 16 residues. V gave up 4 bases and J gave up 0 bases, with 14 bases separating them. From germline, CDR1 is SGHDT and CDR2 YYEEEE. CDR3 DNA sequence: TGTGCCAGCAGCGTTCTGGCGGTAAGCTCCTACAATGAGCAGTTCTTC. This encodes CASSVLAVSSYNEQFF. Filled out from reference TRBV5-6 and TRBJ2-1, the complete variable domain reads DAGVTQSPTHLIKTRGQQVTLRCSPKSGHDTVSWYQQALGQGPQFIFQYYEEEERQRGNFPDRFSGHQFPNYSSELNVNALLLGDSALYLCASSVLAVSSYNEQFFGPGTRLTVL.